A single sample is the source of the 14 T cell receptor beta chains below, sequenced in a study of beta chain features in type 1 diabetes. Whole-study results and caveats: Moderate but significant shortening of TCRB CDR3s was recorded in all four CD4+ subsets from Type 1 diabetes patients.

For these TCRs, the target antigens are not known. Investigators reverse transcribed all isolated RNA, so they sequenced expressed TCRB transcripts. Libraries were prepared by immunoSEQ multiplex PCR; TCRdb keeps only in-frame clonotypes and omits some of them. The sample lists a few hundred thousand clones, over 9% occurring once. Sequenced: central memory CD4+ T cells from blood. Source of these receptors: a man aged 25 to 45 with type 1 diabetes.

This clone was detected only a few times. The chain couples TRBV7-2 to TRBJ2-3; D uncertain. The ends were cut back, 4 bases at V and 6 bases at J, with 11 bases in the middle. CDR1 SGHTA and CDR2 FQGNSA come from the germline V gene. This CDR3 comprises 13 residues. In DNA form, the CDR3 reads TGTGCCAGCAGCTCCCGGCCCGGGGATACGCAGTATTTT. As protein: CASSSRPGDTQYF.

This CDR3 is CASSLSGGSPVADYTF. As DNA, the CDR3 is TGCGCCAGCAGCCTTTCCGGGGGGTCTCCCGTCGCTGACTACACCTTC. The chain joins TRBV5-1 to TRBJ1-2, with TRBD1 as a possible D gene (5 bases). The germline CDR1 and CDR2 sequences are SGHRS and YFSETQ. Trimming stripped 4 bases from V and 10 bases from J, with 26 bases between. CDR3 size: 16 residues.

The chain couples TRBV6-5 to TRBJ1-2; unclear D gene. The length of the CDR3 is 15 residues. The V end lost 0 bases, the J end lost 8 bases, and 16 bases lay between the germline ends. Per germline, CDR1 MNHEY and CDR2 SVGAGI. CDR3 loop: CASSYSGRTVSGYTF. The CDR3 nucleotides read TGTGCCAGCAGTTACTCCGGCCGTACTGTGTCAGGCTACACCTTC.

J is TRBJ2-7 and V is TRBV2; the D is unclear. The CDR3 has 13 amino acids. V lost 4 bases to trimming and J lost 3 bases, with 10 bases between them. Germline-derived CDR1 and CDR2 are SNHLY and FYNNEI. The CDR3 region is CASSVEQLYEQYF. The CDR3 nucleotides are TGTGCCAGCAGTGTCGAGCAGCTCTACGAGCAGTACTTC.

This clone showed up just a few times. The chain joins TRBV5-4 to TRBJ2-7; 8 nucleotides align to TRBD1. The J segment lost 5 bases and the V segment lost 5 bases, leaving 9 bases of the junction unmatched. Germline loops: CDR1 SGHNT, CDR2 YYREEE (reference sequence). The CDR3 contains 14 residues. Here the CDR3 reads CASRLTGGKDEQYF. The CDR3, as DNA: TGTGCCAGCAGGCTTACAGGGGGAAAAGACGAGCAGTACTTC. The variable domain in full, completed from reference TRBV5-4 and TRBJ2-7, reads ETGVTQSPTHLIKTRGQQVTLRCSSQSGHNTVSWYQQALGQGPQFIFQYYREEENGRGNFPPRFSGLQFPNYSSELNVNALELDDSALYLCASRLTGGKDEQYFGPGTRLTVT.

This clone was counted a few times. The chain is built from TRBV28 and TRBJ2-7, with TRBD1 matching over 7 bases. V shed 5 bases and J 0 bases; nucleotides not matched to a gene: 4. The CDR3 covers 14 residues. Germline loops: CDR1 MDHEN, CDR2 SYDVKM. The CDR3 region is CASSLRQGSYEQYF. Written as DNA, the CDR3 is TGTGCCAGCAGTCTCAGACAGGGCTCCTACGAGCAGTACTTC.

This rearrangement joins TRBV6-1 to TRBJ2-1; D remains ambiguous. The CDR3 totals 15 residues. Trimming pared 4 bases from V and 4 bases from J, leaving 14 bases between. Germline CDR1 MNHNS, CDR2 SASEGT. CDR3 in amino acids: CASSGQFQVYNEQFF. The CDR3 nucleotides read TGTGCCAGCAGTGGGCAGTTTCAGGTTTACAATGAGCAGTTCTTC.

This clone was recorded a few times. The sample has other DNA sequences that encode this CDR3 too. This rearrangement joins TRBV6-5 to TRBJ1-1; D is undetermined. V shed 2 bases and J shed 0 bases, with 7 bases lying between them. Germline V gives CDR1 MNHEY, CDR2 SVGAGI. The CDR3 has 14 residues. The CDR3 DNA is TGTGCCAGCAGTTACGGGCAGTTGAACACTGAAGCTTTCTTT. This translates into CASSYGQLNTEAFF.

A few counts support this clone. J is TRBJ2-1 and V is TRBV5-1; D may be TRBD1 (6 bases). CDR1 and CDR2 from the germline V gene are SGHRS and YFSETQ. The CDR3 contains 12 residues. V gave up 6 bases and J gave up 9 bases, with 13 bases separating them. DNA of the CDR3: TGCGCCAGCAATGTGGGACAAATTGAGCAGTTCTTC. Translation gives CASNVGQIEQFF.

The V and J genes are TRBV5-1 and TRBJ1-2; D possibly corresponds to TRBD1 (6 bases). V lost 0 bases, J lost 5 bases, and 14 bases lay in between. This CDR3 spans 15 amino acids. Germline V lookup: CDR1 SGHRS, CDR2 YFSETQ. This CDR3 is CASSLGPGESYGYTF. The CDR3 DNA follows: TGCGCCAGCAGCTTGGGTCCAGGGGAAAGTTATGGCTACACCTTC.

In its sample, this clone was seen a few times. This CDR3 reads CASSLGVVTEAFF. The CDR3 DNA reads TGTGCCAGCAGCTTGGGGGTTGTCACTGAAGCTTTCTTT. J is TRBJ1-1 and V is TRBV5-8; D unclear. Trimming left V 0 bases short and J 4 bases short, with 7 bases between. The CDR3 loop spans 13 amino acids. The germline V gene encodes CDR1 SGHTS and CDR2 YDEGEE.

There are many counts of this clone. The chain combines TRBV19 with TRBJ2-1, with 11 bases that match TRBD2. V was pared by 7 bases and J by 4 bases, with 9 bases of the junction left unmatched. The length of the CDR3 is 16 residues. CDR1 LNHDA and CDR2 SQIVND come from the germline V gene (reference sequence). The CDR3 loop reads CASTLAGGVVYNEQFF. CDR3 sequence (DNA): TGTGCCAGTACCCTAGCGGGAGGAGTTGTATACAATGAGCAGTTCTTC.

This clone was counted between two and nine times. CDR3 in amino acids: CASSTDRGHYNEQFF. In nucleotides, the CDR3 is TGTGCCAGCAGCACGGACAGGGGGCACTACAATGAGCAGTTCTTC. The chain has TRBV11-1 and TRBJ2-1; 11 positions agree with TRBD1. The germline gives CDR1 SGHAT, CDR2 FQDESV (reference sequence). This CDR3 region has 15 residues. The J segment lost 3 bases and the V segment lost 5 bases, leaving 3 bases of the junction unmatched.

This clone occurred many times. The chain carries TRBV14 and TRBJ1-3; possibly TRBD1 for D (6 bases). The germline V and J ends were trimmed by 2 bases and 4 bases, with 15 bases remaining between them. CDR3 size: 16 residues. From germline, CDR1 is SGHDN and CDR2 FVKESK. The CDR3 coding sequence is TGTGCCAGCAGCCAACTCGACAGGCCTCTGGGAAACACCATATATTTT. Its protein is CASSQLDRPLGNTIYF.